Sequencing of this T cell receptor beta chain was carried out in a study of sequential checkpoint blockade in melanoma (dated by TCRdb to between 2017 and 2020). In terms of the full investigation: Patients were randomized 1:1 to first-line nivolumab followed by ipilimumab (arm A) or ipilimumab followed by nivolumab (arm B). Maintenance nivolumab came after each of the two trial sequences.

Read against the paper, the sample's treatment or condition label means: randomized to nivolumab then ipilimumab (arm A) or the reverse (arm B). None of the patients in the trial had previously been given DNA-damaging chemotherapy. Thawed PBMCs were sorted on a FACS Aria II flow cytometer to isolate live CD3+CD8+ cells negative for CD19 and CD56. Samples were obtained from patients with melanoma enrolled in CheckMate 064, a randomized, open-label phase II trial of sequential checkpoint blockade. Peripheral blood mononuclear cells were collected by leukapheresis, purified using Ficoll-Paque, and frozen in human serum containing approximately 9.1% DMSO. Immediately after sorting, the purity of sorted blood CD3+CD8+ cells was verified to be >98%, after which DNA was extracted. The immunoSEQ Assay was used to immunosequence TCRbeta CDR3 regions from genomic DNA. Before high-throughput sequencing, genomic DNA was amplified using bias-controlled multiplex PCR. As for the original processing: To quantify the absolute abundance of each unique TCRbeta CDR3 region, the sequences were collapsed and filtered. Clonality, defined as 1 minus Pielou's evenness, was calculated using productive rearrangements only. A previously published method was used to identify clones with significantly greater frequencies in on-treatment samples than in baseline samples. The source is immuneACCESS, and TCRdb retained only in-frame sequences with V and J called. Part of the clones is not carried over; for the studies checked, unresolved V genes explain less than half of this, and the remainder is unexplained. Clone size and V and J calls were adopted from that table, with D and trimming inferred from the DNA. In this sample the table shows about 28,000 clones, 85% to 90% of which occur a single time. The top ten clonotypes cover about 15% of the sample.

The investigation overall reported the following: The response-prediction model combining TCR metrics and mutation burden needs validation in larger, independent patient cohorts.

For CDR1 and CDR2, the germline V gene (reference sequence) lists LNHDA and SQIVND. V ends up 3 bases short and J 8 bases short, with an unmatched junction base count of 10. Spanning cysteine to phenylalanine, the CDR3 consists of 15 amino acids. Just the 45-base CDR3 DNA is kept, in frame starting at base 1. Concerning this clone: Its target antigen remains unknown. Within one base of it there is no much larger clone, and no base qualities were kept.

The sequence links TRBV19 to TRBJ2-1; 7 central bases correspond to TRBD1. Sequencing was performed on CD8+ T cells sorted from blood (inferred from file names), taken from a patient given nivolumab and ipilimumab in sequence. The receptor comes from a human donor with melanoma. DNA sequence: TGTGCCAGTAGTATGCCCCGAGACAGGGTGCATGAGCAGTTCTTC. Its translation reads: CASSMPRDRVHEQFF.